What follows are 9 T cell receptor beta chains derived from one specimen sequenced in a study of neoadjuvant anti-PD-1 for oral cavity cancer. TCRdb's table, derived via immunoSEQ multiplex PCR, lists solely in-frame clones and lacks some. The sample holds just under 70,000 clones, approximately 85% seen once. The time point: after neoadjuvant nivolumab, at surgical resection. Sequenced here: PBMCs, sampled after nivolumab (anti-PD-1) treatment. The receptor set was obtained from a person aged 40 to 85 with oral cavity squamous cell carcinoma.

CDR3 protein: CASSSGLAGAYEQYF. The DNA of the CDR3 is TGCGCCAGCAGCTCCGGACTAGCGGGAGCCTACGAGCAGTACTTC. J is TRBJ2-7 and V is TRBV5-1, with 13 bases aligning to TRBD2. V was clipped by 3 bases and J by 2 bases; unmatched bases: 2. Looked up from germline, CDR1 is SGHRS and CDR2 is YFSETQ. There are 15 residues in the CDR3.

V is TRBV5-1 and J is TRBJ1-1; 9 bases match TRBD1. The CDR3 runs to 16 residues. CDR1 SGHRS and CDR2 YFSETQ come from the germline V gene. The V and J ends lost 4 bases and 0 bases, in that order; junction bases with no gene match: 7. Written as DNA, the CDR3 is TGCGCCAGCAGCCCGAGGGACAGGGACTTGAACACTGAAGCTTTCTTT. Translated: CASSPRDRDLNTEAFF.

The V and J genes are TRBV10-3 and TRBJ1-2; no clear D gene. Between the trimmed V and J ends, which lost 4 bases and 0 bases, there was a span of 15 bases. Germline V CDR1 and CDR2: ENHRY, SYGVKD. This CDR3 is built from 16 residues. The CDR3 loop reads CAISGQTPGTNYGYTF. DNA of the CDR3: TGTGCCATCAGTGGCCAGACACCCGGCACTAACTATGGCTACACCTTC.

The chain carries TRBV19 and TRBJ1-1; D is unclear. There are 13 residues in the CDR3. Looked up from germline, CDR1 is LNHDA and CDR2 is SQIVND (reference sequence). V shed 8 bases and J shed 0 bases, with 10 bases lying between them. For the CDR3, the DNA is TGTGCCAGTTCGCCAGGAATGAACACTGAAGCTTTCTTT. The encoded protein is CASSPGMNTEAFF.

The V call is TRBV25-1, the J call TRBJ2-1; D gene uncertain. CDR1 and CDR2 from the germline V gene are MGHDK and SYGVNS. The length of the CDR3 is 14 residues. The ends were cut back, 4 bases at V and 9 bases at J, with 16 bases in the middle. CDR3 in amino acids: CASSGGYDLGEQFF. CDR3 sequence (DNA): TGTGCCAGCAGTGGGGGATATGACCTCGGTGAGCAGTTCTTC.

This chain joins TRBV30 and TRBJ1-2; 10 nucleotides align to TRBD1. This CDR3 spans 13 amino acids. Trimming cost V 2 bases and J 8 bases; bases outside gene matches: 5. Germline values: CDR1 GTSNPN, CDR2 SVGIG (reference sequence). The CDR3 sequence is CAWSPGQGHGYTF. The CDR3, as DNA: TGTGCCTGGAGTCCGGGACAGGGGCACGGCTACACCTTC.

The chain couples TRBV6-1 to TRBJ1-4, with D hard to call. V was clipped by 6 bases and J by 8 bases, with 13 bases between them. This CDR3 has 13 residues. Germline CDR1 is MNHNS and CDR2 is SASEGT. The CDR3 DNA follows: TGTGCCAGCAGCGGCGGGTTGAACGAAAAACTGTTTTTT. Encoded protein: CASSGGLNEKLFF.

The rearrangement joins TRBV7-9 to TRBJ2-7; 7 nucleotides agree with TRBD2. This CDR3 has 14 residues. Germline V CDR1 and CDR2: SEHNR, FQNEAQ (reference sequence). V gave up 4 bases and J gave up 4 bases; unmatched junction bases: 7. In DNA form, the CDR3 reads TGTGCCAGCAGCTCGACTAGCAGGAATTACGAGCAGTACTTC. Amino acids: CASSSTSRNYEQYF.

This clone occurred a few times. This chain joins TRBV9 and TRBJ1-2; 8 bases map to TRBD1. CDR3 length: 14 amino acids. CDR1 SGDLS and CDR2 YYNGEE come from the germline V gene. With V trimmed by 3 bases and J by 3 bases, 4 bases remained unmatched. The CDR3 DNA sequence: TGTGCCAGCAGCGCTGGACAGGGAGACTATGGCTACACCTTC. It is translated as CASSAGQGDYGYTF.